The entry below gives a single T cell receptor beta chain sequence along with its context. Its target is unknown. The data are from a study of shared clonotypes between healthy human individuals. Study outcomes and limitations: Sharing of clonotypes among donors was expected to vary with sequencing depth.

Evenly divided among several immunoSEQ plates was the genomic DNA of each subset. The method was immunoSEQ multiplex PCR; TCRdb's version includes in-frame clones alone and lacks a portion of them. The profile covers some 2,500,000 clones, with roughly 93% appearing a single time and 0.36% taken by the ten largest. The CDR3 consists of 15 residues. Germline V CDR1 and CDR2: MDHEN, SYDVKM. Trimming removed 2 bases from V and 4 bases from J; junction bases left unmatched: 6. The CD4+ fraction was divided into a CD45RA+ naive subset and a CD45RA-negative memory subset. Sequenced material: naive CD4+ T cells from PBMCs. Subset given: CD45RA+ positively selected. V and J are TRBV28 and TRBJ2-5; TRBD2 matches at 8 bases. The sequence came from a man between 18 and 35 years old in good health. Some clones in this sample may be carry-over from other donors' samples. Here the CDR3 DNA reads TGTGCCAGCAGTTTACGGGAGGGGTCCGGAGAGACCCAGTACTTC. This sequence encodes CASSLREGSGETQYF.